What follows describes a single T cell receptor (beta chain). The CDR3 totals 14 residues. Germline V lookup: CDR1 MNHNS, CDR2 SASEGT. Trimming stripped 4 bases from V and 4 bases from J, with 13 bases between. The method was immunoSEQ multiplex PCR; TCRdb's version includes in-frame clones alone and lacks a portion of them. The top ten hold roughly 3.3% of the sample, which has some 6,500 clones, approximately 84% seen once. This specimen belongs to a study of immune evolution from preneoplasia to lung adenocarcinoma. The receptor was derived from a donor aged 70 or older with lung adenocarcinoma. Sequenced sample: FFPE lung adenocarcinoma in situ tissue. This rearrangement joins TRBV6-1 to TRBJ2-5; D could derive from TRBD1 or TRBD2 (5 bases each). The CDR3 spells CASSVGTARETQYF. As DNA, the CDR3 is TGTGCCAGCAGTGTCGGGACCGCTCGAGAGACCCAGTACTTC.